The 21 T cell receptor beta chains given below trace back to one sample, sequenced in a study of molecular identifiers for immune sequencing clone quantification. TCRdb reanalysed the PCR reads using MiXCR and keeps one entry per CDR3 protein. This table holds roughly 630,000 distinct CDR3 sequences, over 25% found once. Sequencing used naive CD8+ T cells from blood, with Jurkat cell RNA spiked in. Indicated subset: FACS-sorted CD8+CD4-CCR7+CD45RA+ naive T cells. Source of these receptors: a human donor in good health. Some libraries in this study had Jurkat cell RNA spiked in.

There are a few counts of this clonotype. V gene TRBV6-5 combines with J gene TRBJ2-1; D perhaps matches TRBD2 (6 bases). V lost 6 bases and J 5 bases, leaving 8 bases between the germline ends. The CDR3 spans 12 residues. Germline V gene data show CDR1 as MNHEY and CDR2 as SVGAGI. Here the CDR3 reads CASRPGDNEQFF. Here the CDR3 DNA reads TGTGCCAGCAGACCGGGGGACAATGAGCAGTTCTTC.

This clonotype appeared a few times. V usage is TRBV27 and J usage is TRBJ2-2, with no clear D. The V end was cut by 3 bases, the J end by 0 bases, with 5 bases between. Germline CDR1 is MNHEY and CDR2 is SMNVEV (reference sequence). The CDR3 length is 14 residues. CDR3 DNA: TGTGCCAGCAGTTTCATTACGAACACCGGGGAGCTGTTTTTT. Amino acids: CASSFITNTGELFF.

This clonotype has more than one count but fewer than ten. The chain employs TRBV4-3 and TRBJ1-2, with D maybe TRBD1 (6 bases). The CDR3 covers 16 residues. V lost 0 bases to trimming and J lost 4 bases, with 15 bases between them. Germline V gene sequence: CDR1 LGHNA, CDR2 YSLEER. CDR3: CASSQDYGGHGYGYTF. The CDR3 DNA sequence: TGCGCCAGCAGCCAAGATTACGGGGGGCATGGCTATGGCTACACCTTC.

This clonotype has a handful of counts. The V call is TRBV7-9, the J call TRBJ1-1, with D uncertain. CDR3 size: 13 residues. V shed 5 bases and J shed 4 bases, with 11 bases lying between them. CDR1 SEHNR and CDR2 FQNEAQ come from the germline V gene (reference sequence). CDR3 loop: CASSPQHGTEAFF. CDR3 sequence (DNA): TGTGCCAGCAGCCCGCAGCACGGCACTGAAGCTTTCTTT.

Concerning this clonotype: The junction differs from germline at one of its ends, possibly a read error. The chain is built from TRBV4-2 and TRBJ1-1, with D maybe TRBD1 (6 bases). The CDR3 runs to 14 residues. From germline, CDR1 is LGHNA and CDR2 YNFKEQ. In DNA form, the CDR3 reads TGTGCCAGCAGCCAACTATCAGGGGTCCCTGAAGCTTCCTTT. Protein: CASSQLSGVPEASF.

There are many counts of this clonotype. The CDR3 is CAIRGGQAYEQYF. As DNA, the CDR3 is TGTGCCATCAGGGGAGGACAGGCCTACGAGCAGTACTTC. The chain has TRBV10-3 and TRBJ2-7, with a possible D match to TRBD1 (7 bases). The CDR3 runs 13 residues. CDR1 and CDR2 (germline): ENHRY, SYGVKD. The ends were cut back, 6 bases at V and 2 bases at J, with 11 bases in the middle.

A few counts support this clonotype. Possible read error: a much larger clone is one base away. V is TRBV4-3 and J is TRBJ2-3; TRBD1 agrees at 8 bases. The CDR3 covers 17 residues. CDR1 and CDR2 from the germline V gene are LGHNA and YSLEER. The CDR3 reads CASSYVTGDESTDTQNF. CDR3 DNA: TGCGCCAGCAGCTACGTGACAGGGGACGAGAGCACAGATACGCAGAATTTT.

This clonotype was recorded many times. The chain employs TRBV12-3 or TRBV12-4 and TRBJ1-1, with a tentative D call TRBD1 (5 bases). V lost 6 bases to trimming and J lost 1 base, with 9 bases between them. This CDR3 has 13 residues. This CDR3 reads CASRDTSNTEAFF. Written as DNA, the CDR3 is TGTGCCAGCAGGGACACTTCGAACACTGAAGCTTTCTTT.

This clonotype has just a few counts. At one of its ends the junction is not consistent with the germline gene, which may arise from a read error. The chain links TRBV6-6 to TRBJ2-5; D not resolved. Looked up from germline, CDR1 is MNHNY and CDR2 is SVGAGI (reference sequence). This CDR3 spans 15 amino acids. DNA of the CDR3: TGTGCCAGCAGTTACGGGCCTTACATACAAGAGCCCCAGTACTTC. Its protein product is CASSYGPYIQEPQYF.

This clonotype was counted only a few times. The chain couples TRBV30 to TRBJ1-5, with D perhaps TRBD1 (5 bases). Germline V gives CDR1 GTSNPN, CDR2 SVGIG (reference sequence). V dropped 2 bases and J dropped 4 bases, with 9 bases sitting between them. CDR3 length: 13 residues. The CDR3 coding sequence is TGTGCCTGGAGTTGGGAGGGGAATCAGCCCCAGCATTTT. Its translation: CAWSWEGNQPQHF.

This clonotype occurred many times. This chain uses TRBV5-1 with TRBJ2-1, with 7 bases fitting TRBD2. The CDR3 extends over 16 amino acids. Germline CDR1 and CDR2: SGHRS and YFSETQ. Trimming took 1 base from V and 4 from J; bases not matched to a gene: 8. The CDR3 loop is CASSLWSGGMYNEQFF. In nucleotides, the CDR3 is TGCGCCAGCAGCTTGTGGTCGGGAGGAATGTACAATGAGCAGTTCTTC.

CDR3 loop: CASSLLPRENADTQYF. The CDR3 nucleotides read TGTGCCAGCAGCTTATTACCGCGGGAGAACGCAGATACGCAGTATTTT. This rearrangement joins TRBV7-3 to TRBJ2-3; 7 bases agree with TRBD2. With V trimmed by 2 bases and J by 4 bases, 9 bases remained unmatched. CDR3 length: 16 amino acids. Germline assignment: CDR1 SGHTA and CDR2 FQGTGA.

This clonotype was observed once. Here the CDR3 omits its conserved ending phenylalanine or tryptophan, so a read error is the likely source. This sequence joins TRBV12-3 or TRBV12-4 and TRBJ1-1, with D tentatively TRBD1 (6 bases). V was shortened by 8 bases and J by 1 base, with 11 bases between the two germline ends. This CDR3 is 13 amino acids long. The CDR3 nucleotides read TGTGCCAGCTCTGGGGGGGCGAACACTGAAGCTTTCTCT. Protein product: CASSGGANTEAFS.

This clonotype showed up many times. The chain recombines TRBV7-9 with TRBJ2-7; possibly TRBD1 for D (6 bases). V lost 6 bases and J 6 bases, leaving 18 bases between the germline ends. Germline V gene data show CDR1 as SEHNR and CDR2 as FQNEAQ (reference sequence). This CDR3 is 14 amino acids long. This CDR3 is CASSSVLTGTEQYF. CDR3 sequence (DNA): TGTGCCAGCAGTTCGGTCCTTACAGGGACCGAGCAGTACTTC.

As for this clonotype: The conserved final phenylalanine or tryptophan is absent from the CDR3, which likely points to a read error. V usage is TRBV4-3 and J usage is TRBJ2-7, with 10 bases aligning to TRBD1. CDR3 size: 16 residues. Germline V gene sequence: CDR1 LGHNA, CDR2 YSLEER. The junction had 8 bases not matched to a gene; V was cut back by 4 bases and J by 2 bases. The CDR3: CASSLGTGVGAYEQYL. DNA for the CDR3: TGCGCCAGCAGCCTGGGGACAGGGGTAGGGGCCTACGAGCAGTACCTC.

This clonotype was counted at least ten times. V gene TRBV12-5 combines with J gene TRBJ1-5; D uncertain. The CDR3 is 13 amino acids. Germline V gene sequence: CDR1 LGHNT, CDR2 FRNRAP. The V and J ends lost 0 bases and 12 bases respectively, with 12 bases between them. The DNA of the CDR3 is TGTGCTAGTGGTTTGGTTCTATGGCCGGGCCAGCATTTT. It encodes CASGLVLWPGQHF.

This clonotype was recorded at least ten times. The chain uses TRBV4-3 and TRBJ2-3, with D maybe TRBD2 (6 bases). CDR1 and CDR2 from the germline V gene are LGHNA and YSLEER. V was shortened by 0 bases and J by 0 bases, with 16 bases between the two germline ends. CDR3 length: 18 residues. This CDR3 reads CASSQDRLVGGSTDTQYF. Written as DNA, the CDR3 is TGCGCCAGCAGCCAAGATAGGTTGGTTGGAGGGAGCACAGATACGCAGTATTTT.

The chain links TRBV3-1 to TRBJ1-3; no reliable D call. The CDR3 totals 13 residues. V was pared by 6 bases and J by 2 bases, with 8 bases between. CDR1 and CDR2 (germline): LGHDT, YNNKEL (reference sequence). The CDR3 region is CASRPGPGNTIYF. CDR3 DNA sequence: TGTGCCAGCAGACCCGGGCCTGGAAACACCATATATTTT.

This clonotype came up many times. The chain couples TRBV7-9 to TRBJ2-7; D possibly corresponds to TRBD2 (5 bases). Germline CDR1 is SEHNR and CDR2 is FQNEAQ (reference sequence). The CDR3 runs 13 residues. Trimming stripped 7 bases from V and 0 bases from J, with 10 bases between. The CDR3 protein is CASTDYSSYEQYF. The CDR3 nucleotides read TGTGCCAGCACCGACTATTCCTCCTACGAGCAGTACTTC. Supplemented by reference TRBV7-9 and TRBJ2-7, the full variable domain reads DTGVSQNPRHKITKRGQNVTFRCDPISEHNRLYWYRQTLGQGPEFLTYFQNEAQLEKSRLLSDRFSAERPKGSFSTLEIQRTEQGDSAMYLCASTDYSSYEQYFGPGTRLTVT.

The V call is TRBV9, the J call TRBJ1-2; the match to TRBD1 covers 9 bases. This CDR3 region has 16 residues. Germline CDR1 and CDR2: SGDLS and YYNGEE. V was pared by 0 bases and J by 0 bases, with 3 bases of the junction left unmatched. The CDR3 DNA is TGTGCCAGCAGCGTAGTAGGGACAGGGCCTAACTATGGCTACACCTTC. Amino acid sequence: CASSVVGTGPNYGYTF.

As to this clonotype: Mismatch with germline at one junction end may stem from a read error. The CDR3 reads CASSLGGTENTVAFF. The CDR3 bases are TGTGCCAGCAGCTTAGGCGGGACAGAGAACACTGTAGCTTTCTTT. The V and J genes are TRBV7-9 and TRBJ1-1, with 7 positions matching TRBD1. The CDR3 totals 15 residues. Germline V gene lookup returns CDR1 SEHNR and CDR2 FQNEAQ (reference sequence).